This T cell receptor (beta chain) originates from a study of cytomegalovirus exposure and HLA in healthy donors (dated by TCRdb to between 2016 and 2019). Some background on the complete study: An earlier analysis of several hundred of the donors reported 276 Gb of sequence data and about 120 million unique TCR beta sequences obtained from 150 million to 200 million T cells. In the later analysis, no new phenotypic data were used to find candidate immune exposures; instead, reliance was placed on TCR beta sequences and their occurrence across donors. Of the 300 to 500 genotyped donors, 75% to 85% were placed in the genetic ancestry cluster associated with self-reported Caucasian donors. Besides the first cohort of roughly 640 subjects, a separate validation cohort made up of 120 different subjects was used. The study combined high-throughput TCR immunosequencing, statistical association of individual TCRs with disease status, and machine learning to predict cytomegalovirus infection status. Because of strong linkage in the cohort, roughly five DR-DQ haplotypes were treated as single units for association and clustering. Among 398 genotyped donors of the cohort, an average of approximately 240,000 unique TCR beta nucleotide sequences was sequenced per donor, of which about 18% were non-productive. In a later genetic analysis, genome-wide SNP genotypes for about 55% of the 666 donors were used, and that subset was treated as a discovery cohort. The number of donors typed differed by locus, with about 629-630 for A, B, C, DRB1 and DQB1, roughly 520 for DQA1, approximately 570 for DPA1, and around 430 for DPB1. In a later analysis, previously published TCR beta repertoires from 550 to 750 donors were re-analyzed and high-resolution HLA genotyping was added so that TCR occurrence patterns could be studied. To decide whether each TCR beta V gene segment behaved as functional or pseudogenic, an earlier analysis of over 500 of the donors relied on high-throughput TCR beta sequencing. The study aimed to test whether signatures of past pathogen exposure could be identified by cataloging public T cell receptors. HLA typing included class I and class II loci at four-digit resolution. Donor age, sex, ethnicity and CMV serostatus were compiled together with the repertoire data. Every discovery cohort repertoire had been produced on one sequencing platform. The study used immunosequencing to profile the T cell repertoires of several hundred subjects and linked those repertoires to cytomegalovirus serostatus. Around 330 gigabases of sequencing data and around 80 million unique TCR sequences made up an early release that covered roughly 670 HLA-typed donors.

Libraries were prepared through the immunoSEQ multiplex PCR assay. A mixture of 60 forward primers for TCR Vbeta segments and 13 reverse primers for TCR Jbeta segments was used in the multiplex PCR. The CDR3 region of rearranged TCR beta genes was amplified from genomic DNA with a multiplex PCR assay. The amplified TCR beta libraries were sequenced on the Illumina HiSeq System as 87-base-pair reads. The study's own analysis went as follows. Across the 670 or so repertoires, a later analysis counted 78 million or so unique TCR beta chains, 9.5 million to 13 million of which were shared by at least two donors. Raw reads were error-corrected and collapsed into unique sequences with a nearest-neighbor algorithm that merged closely related sequences to remove PCR and sequencing errors. V, D and J gene segments were assigned by aligning CDR3 sequences to IMGT reference sequences. For a sequence to be retained, at least a six-nucleotide match to both a V gene segment and a J gene segment was required. Rearrangements were classified as productive when the CDR3 lacked stop codons and remained in frame with V and J, and all other rearrangements were classified as non-productive. CDR3 was defined according to IMGT convention as the region running from the second conserved V-encoded cysteine to the conserved J-encoded phenylalanine. Sequences without an unambiguous match to a single V gene segment were excluded from the earlier analysis of a few hundred of the donors. In an earlier analysis of approximately 550 of the donors, V segments were called functional above 56.7% productive rearrangements and were called segregating when the between-donor standard deviation exceeded 5%. A statistical classification framework was built for diagnosing cytomegalovirus status from the catalog of TCR beta chain sequences. A later analysis assigned V and J genes by comparing TCR nucleotide sequences with IMGT/GENE-DB human TR gene sequences. A later analysis assigned CDR3 sequences and most-parsimonious VDJ recombination scenarios with the TCRdist pipeline. In a later analysis, each TCR beta chain was defined by its CDR3 amino acid sequence together with its V-gene family, and reads without a unique V-gene family were excluded. In a later analysis, around 600 highly shared, low-generation-probability nucleotide sequences were removed to address suspected cross-contamination and a sequencing artifact. A later analysis calculated a clonal expansion index for each public chain from normalized within-repertoire ranks of inferred template counts. In a later analysis, generation probabilities were computed using a VDJ recombination model fitted to out-of-frame rearrangements, and the results were checked against IGoR. Hypergeometric tests were used in a later analysis to score TCR-TCR, TCR-HLA and TCR-CMV co-occurrence, with a repertoire-size bias correction applied to the TCR pairs. A later analysis estimated false discovery rates by permuting HLA or CMV assignments 20 times. In a later analysis, co-occurring TCRs were grouped with DBSCAN, and TCRdist sequence similarity was added when clustering was performed within HLA-allele-positive subsets. Repertoires with fewer than 30,000 or more than 120,000 public chains, plus five repertoires with anomalous nucleotide sharing, were excluded from co-occurrence clustering. In TCRdb, the immuneACCESS table is reduced to in-frame sequences with V and J assigned. These tables do not hold every clone; where another copy was compared, an unresolved V gene accounts for under half, and the others remain unexplained. Clone size and the V and J calls come from that table; the DNA yielded D and trimming. The sample table lists some 270,000 clones, under 90% of them with a count of one. The leading ten clones occupy about 0.28% of the sample.

Here is what the overall study found, with its caveats: A later genetic analysis reported fewer N-insertions in productive TCRs among donors in an Asian-associated ancestry cluster than the roughly 700-donor mean. Most TCR sequences were seen in very few donors, while some public TCRs were found in many individuals. Immune exposure information for the cohort was limited to CMV serostatus. In a later analysis, the rate of TCR association differed among HLA loci, with DRB1 alleles having the most associated TCRs and HLA-C alleles having the fewest. Seventeen rarely observed V segments, including chromosome 9 orphons, were excluded from the earlier analysis of just under 600 of the donors because counts were too low. According to a later analysis, parvovirus B19, influenza, CMV and Epstein-Barr virus appeared linked to several top co-occurrence clusters. Assigning TCR associations to individual alleles was difficult when HLA alleles, especially DR and DQ, strongly co-occurred. An association between a missense DCLRE1C variant and V-gene and J-gene trimming of TCR beta chains was found in a later genetic analysis and replicated in an independent cohort. Broadly in line with IMGT annotations, most TCR beta V segments showed up in productive rearrangements about 87% or about 30% of the time in an earlier analysis of approximately 600 of the donors. In a later analysis, most CMV-associated TCR beta chains were found to appear HLA-restricted, with HLA associations seemingly driven largely by CMV exposure. According to the authors, the approach could potentially be generalized to other disease states and immunological phenotypes. Presence/absence analyses assumed roughly uniform sequencing depth across donors, an assumption that may not hold. Specific HLA alleles were associated with 15,000 to 20,000 TCR beta sequences at a false discovery rate of 0.05 in a later analysis. In vitro tests confirmed that a few of the cytomegalovirus-associated TCR beta chains recognize cytomegalovirus antigens. A cluster of highly shared sequence variants was judged likely to represent a technical artifact of the sequencing pipeline. In a later analysis, HLA-associated TCR beta chains showed more clonal expansion and lower generation probabilities than non-associated chains that were equally common. A further reported finding was that TCR beta sequences accurately predicted the HLA-A and HLA-B alleles for most subjects in the first cohort. This cohort had only TCR beta chains sequenced, and the lack of alpha or paired-chain data limited which features could be detected. Because the 87-base-pair reads could not distinguish some IMGT-functional V segments, including TRBV6-2 and TRBV6-3, those segments were excluded. Because HLA typing was unavailable for some donors at each locus, only the typed subset was used in association tests. The study gave a list of 150 to 200 TCR beta chains associated with cytomegalovirus. Linkage disequilibrium might explain the correlated functional status among segregating V segments, but an unknown experimental factor could not be excluded. In both the original and validation cohorts, the classifier was reported to diagnose cytomegalovirus status with high specificity and sensitivity.

Reading the germline V gene gives CDR1 KGHSY and CDR2 FQNENV. V loses 3 bases at its end and J loses 7 bases; junction bases beyond the gene matches: 4. The CDR3 has 13 amino acids, counting the end cysteine and phenylalanine. Only the CDR3 DNA is retained, 39 bases long and in frame from the first base. Regarding this clone: What this receptor recognizes is not known. Base qualities were left out, and no much larger clone turns up one base away.

The cohort was made up of approximately 670 healthy bone marrow donors. At the time of sampling, every cohort member was nominally healthy, though immune exposures that went unrecorded were likely present. The donor tested CMV seronegative, placing the donor among the 300 to 450 seronegative members of the cohort. A peripheral blood sample was provided by each donor, and peripheral blood mononuclear cells were used for TCR beta sequencing. The Qiagen DNeasy Blood Extraction Kit was used to extract genomic DNA from the blood cell samples. The sequencing sample was made of PBMCs. The clonotype originates from a girl aged 2-10 years in good health and CMV-seronegative. The chain uses TRBV16 and TRBJ1-1; TRBD1 agrees with 8 junctional bases. The CDR3 protein is CASSQTGAGEAFF. The nucleotide sequence is given as TGTGCCAGCAGCCAGACAGGGGCAGGTGAAGCTTTCTTT.